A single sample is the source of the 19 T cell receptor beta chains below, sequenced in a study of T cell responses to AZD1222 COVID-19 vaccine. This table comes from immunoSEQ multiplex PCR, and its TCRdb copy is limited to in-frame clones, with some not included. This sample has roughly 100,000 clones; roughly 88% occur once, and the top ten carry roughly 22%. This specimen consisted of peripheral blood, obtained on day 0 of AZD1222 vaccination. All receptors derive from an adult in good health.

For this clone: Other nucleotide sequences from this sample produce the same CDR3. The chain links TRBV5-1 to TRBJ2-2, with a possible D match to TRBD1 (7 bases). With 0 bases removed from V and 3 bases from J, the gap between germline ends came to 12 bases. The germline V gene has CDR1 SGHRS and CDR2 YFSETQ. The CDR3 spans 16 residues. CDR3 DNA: TGCGCCAGCAGCTTGGGCGACAGGGAGGACACCGGGGAGCTGTTTTTT. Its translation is CASSLGDREDTGELFF.

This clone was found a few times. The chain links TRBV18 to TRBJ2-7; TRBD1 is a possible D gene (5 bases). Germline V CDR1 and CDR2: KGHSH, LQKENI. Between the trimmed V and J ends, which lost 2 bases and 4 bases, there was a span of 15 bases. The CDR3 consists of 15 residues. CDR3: CASSPSIGELYEQYF. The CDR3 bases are TGTGCCAGCTCACCAAGTATAGGGGAATTGTACGAGCAGTACTTC.

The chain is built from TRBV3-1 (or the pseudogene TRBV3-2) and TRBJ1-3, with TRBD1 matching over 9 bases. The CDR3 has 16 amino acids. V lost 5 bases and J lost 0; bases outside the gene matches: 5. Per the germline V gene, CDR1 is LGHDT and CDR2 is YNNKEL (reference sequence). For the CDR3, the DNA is TGTGCCAGCAGCAACAGGGGGCGAAGCTCTGGAAACACCATATATTTT. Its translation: CASSNRGRSSGNTIYF.

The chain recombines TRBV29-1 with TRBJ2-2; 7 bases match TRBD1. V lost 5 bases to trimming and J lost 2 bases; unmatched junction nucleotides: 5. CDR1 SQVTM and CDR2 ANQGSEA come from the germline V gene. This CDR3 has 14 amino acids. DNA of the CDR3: TGCAGCGTTTCCGGGACAGCTAACACCGGGGAGCTGTTTTTT. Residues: CSVSGTANTGELFF.

The CDR3 sequence is CASSSSGTGTYNEQFF. The DNA for the CDR3 is TGTGCCAGCAGTTCCTCCGGGACAGGGACCTACAATGAGCAGTTCTTC. J is TRBJ2-1 and V is TRBV28; 9 bases align to TRBD1. Trimming at V came to 4 bases and at J to 2 bases, leaving 6 bases not matched to a gene. The germline V gene has CDR1 MDHEN and CDR2 SYDVKM. CDR3 length: 16 amino acids. Together with reference TRBV28 and TRBJ2-1, the CDR3 gives the full variable domain: DVKVTQSSRYLVKRTGEKVFLECVQDMDHENMFWYRQDPGLGLRLIYFSYDVKMKEKGDIPEGYSVSREKKERFSLILESASTNQTSMYLCASSSSGTGTYNEQFFGPGTRLTVL.

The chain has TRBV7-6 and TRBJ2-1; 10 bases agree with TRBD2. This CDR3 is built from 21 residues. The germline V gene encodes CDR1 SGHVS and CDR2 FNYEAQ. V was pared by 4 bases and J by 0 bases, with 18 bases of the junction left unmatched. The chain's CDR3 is CASSSGGGTSAQGSSYNEQFF. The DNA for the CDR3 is TGTGCCAGCAGCTCCGGCGGGGGGACTAGCGCCCAGGGGAGCTCCTACAATGAGCAGTTCTTC.

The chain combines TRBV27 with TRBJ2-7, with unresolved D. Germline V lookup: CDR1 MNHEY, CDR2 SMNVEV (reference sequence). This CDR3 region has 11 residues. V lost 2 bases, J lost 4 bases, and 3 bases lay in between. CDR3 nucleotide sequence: TGTGCCAGCAGTTTAGGTTACGAGCAGTACTTC. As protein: CASSLGYEQYF.

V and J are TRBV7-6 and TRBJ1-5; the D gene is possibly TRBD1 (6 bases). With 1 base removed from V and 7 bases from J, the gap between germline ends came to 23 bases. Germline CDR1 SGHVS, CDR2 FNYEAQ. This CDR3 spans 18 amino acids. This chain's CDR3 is CASSLVSGASWMTQPQHF. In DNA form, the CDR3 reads TGTGCCAGCAGCTTAGTTTCGGGGGCCTCCTGGATGACCCAGCCCCAGCATTTT.

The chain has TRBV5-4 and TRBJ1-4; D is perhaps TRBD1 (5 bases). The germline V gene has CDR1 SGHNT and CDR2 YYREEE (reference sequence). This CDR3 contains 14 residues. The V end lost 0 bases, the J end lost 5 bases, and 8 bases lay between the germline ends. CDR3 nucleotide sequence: TGTGCCAGCAGCTTGGGTGGGGGAAATGAAAAACTGTTTTTT. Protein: CASSLGGGNEKLFF.

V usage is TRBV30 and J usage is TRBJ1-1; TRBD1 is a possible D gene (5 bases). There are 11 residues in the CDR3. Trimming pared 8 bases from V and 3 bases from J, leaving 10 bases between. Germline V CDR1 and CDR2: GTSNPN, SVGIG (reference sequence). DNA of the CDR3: TGTGCCCGGGGCAGGGACACTGAAGCTTTCTTT. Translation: CARGRDTEAFF.

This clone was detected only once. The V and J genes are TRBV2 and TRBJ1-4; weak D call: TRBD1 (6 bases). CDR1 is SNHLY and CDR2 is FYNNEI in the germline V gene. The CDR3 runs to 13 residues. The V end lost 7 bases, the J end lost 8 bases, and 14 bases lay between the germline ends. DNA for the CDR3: TGTGCCAGCAACGGTCAGGGGTTGGAAAAACTGTTTTTT. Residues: CASNGQGLEKLFF.

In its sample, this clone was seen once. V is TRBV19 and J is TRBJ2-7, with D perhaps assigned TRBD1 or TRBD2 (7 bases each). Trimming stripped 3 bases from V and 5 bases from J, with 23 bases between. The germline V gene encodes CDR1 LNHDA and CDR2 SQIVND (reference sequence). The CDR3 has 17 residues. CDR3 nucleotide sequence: TGTGCCAGTAGTATGAAGAGGCGGGGGACAGAGACCCACGAGCAGTACTTC. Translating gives CASSMKRRGTETHEQYF.

The DNA for the CDR3 is TGTGCCAGTACAGAGCTCTTTAAGGCTGAAGCTTTCTTT. Amino acids: CASTELFKAEAFF. The V call is TRBV19, the J call TRBJ1-1, with D unresolved. This CDR3 spans 13 amino acids. V shed 7 bases and J shed 6 bases, with 15 bases lying between them. CDR1 LNHDA and CDR2 SQIVND come from the germline V gene (reference sequence).

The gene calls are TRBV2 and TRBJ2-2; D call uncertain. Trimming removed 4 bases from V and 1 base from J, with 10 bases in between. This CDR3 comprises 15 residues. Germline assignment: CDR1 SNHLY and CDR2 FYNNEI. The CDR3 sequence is CASSGSYLNTGELFF. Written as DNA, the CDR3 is TGTGCCAGCAGTGGATCTTATCTGAACACCGGGGAGCTGTTTTTT.

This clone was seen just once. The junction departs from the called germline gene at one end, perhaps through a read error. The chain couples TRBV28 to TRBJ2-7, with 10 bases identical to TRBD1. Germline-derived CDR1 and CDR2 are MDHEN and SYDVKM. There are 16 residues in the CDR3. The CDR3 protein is CASSLLMGQGSSEQYF. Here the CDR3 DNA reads TGTGCCAGCAGTTTATTAATGGGACAGGGGTCCTCCGAGCAGTACTTC.

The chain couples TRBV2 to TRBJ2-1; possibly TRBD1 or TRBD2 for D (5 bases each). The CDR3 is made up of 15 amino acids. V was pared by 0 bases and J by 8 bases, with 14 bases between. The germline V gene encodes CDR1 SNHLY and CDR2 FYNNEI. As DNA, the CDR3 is TGTGCCAGCAGTGAAGCGGGACCACTTGGGCATGAGCAGTTCTTC. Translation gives CASSEAGPLGHEQFF.

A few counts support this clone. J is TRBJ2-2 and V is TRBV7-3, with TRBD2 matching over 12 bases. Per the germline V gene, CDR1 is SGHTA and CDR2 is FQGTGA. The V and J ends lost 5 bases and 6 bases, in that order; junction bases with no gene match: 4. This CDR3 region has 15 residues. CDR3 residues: CASSPRTSGAGELFF. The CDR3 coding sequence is TGTGCCAGCAGCCCCCGGACTAGCGGGGCCGGGGAGCTGTTTTTT.

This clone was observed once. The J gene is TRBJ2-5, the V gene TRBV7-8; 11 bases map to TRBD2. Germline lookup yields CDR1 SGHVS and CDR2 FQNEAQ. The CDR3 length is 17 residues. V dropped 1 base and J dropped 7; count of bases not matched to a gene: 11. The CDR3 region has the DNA TGTGCCAGCAGCTTAGGGGCCCTTACTAGCGGGGGCCGGACCCAGTACTTC. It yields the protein CASSLGALTSGGRTQYF.

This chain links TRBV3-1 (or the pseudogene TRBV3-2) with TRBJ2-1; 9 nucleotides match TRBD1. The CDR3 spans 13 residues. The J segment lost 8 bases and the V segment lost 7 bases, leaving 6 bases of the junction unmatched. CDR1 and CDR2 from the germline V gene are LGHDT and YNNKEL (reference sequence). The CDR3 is CASTRTGDDEQFF. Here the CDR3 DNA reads TGTGCCAGCACCCGGACAGGGGACGATGAGCAGTTCTTC.